This T cell receptor beta chain was obtained from a study of TIL therapy for anti-PD-1-resistant metastatic lung cancer. This CDR3 comprises 15 residues. V gave up 6 bases and J gave up 0 bases, with 9 bases separating them. CDR1 is MNHEY, CDR2 SVGAGI, per germline. The time point: pre-treatment sample, taken before nivolumab and TIL therapy. Tumor tissue came from excised metastases, mostly pleural nodules or supraclavicular lymph nodes. The libraries were made with immunoSEQ v3. Profiling relied on immunoSEQ multiplex PCR, and the TCRdb table lists in-frame clones only, not all of them. In the table there are 50,000 or so clones, 55% to 75% of which are singletons.

The clonotype was recovered from a person aged 25-80 years with non-small cell lung cancer. J is TRBJ1-6 and V is TRBV6-5; D remains unclear. The material was tumor tissue, obtained at baseline. CDR3 coding DNA: TGTGCCAGCAGCCTAGATAGCTCCTATAATTCACCCCTCCACTTT. Amino acids: CASSLDSSYNSPLHF.